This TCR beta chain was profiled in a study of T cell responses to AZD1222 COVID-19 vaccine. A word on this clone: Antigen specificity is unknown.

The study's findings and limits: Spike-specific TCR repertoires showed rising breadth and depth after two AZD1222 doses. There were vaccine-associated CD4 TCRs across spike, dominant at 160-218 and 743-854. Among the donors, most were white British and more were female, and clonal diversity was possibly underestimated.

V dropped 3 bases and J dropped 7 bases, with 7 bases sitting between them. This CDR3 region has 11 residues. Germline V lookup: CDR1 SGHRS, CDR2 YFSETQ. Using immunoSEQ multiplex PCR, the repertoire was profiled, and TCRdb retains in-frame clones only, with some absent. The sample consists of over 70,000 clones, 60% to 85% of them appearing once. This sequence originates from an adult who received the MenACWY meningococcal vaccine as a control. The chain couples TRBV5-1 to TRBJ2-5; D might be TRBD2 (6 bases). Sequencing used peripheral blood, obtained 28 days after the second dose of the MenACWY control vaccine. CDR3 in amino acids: CASSSGRTQYF. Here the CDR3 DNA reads TGCGCCAGCAGCTCCGGGAGGACCCAGTACTTC.